Listed below are T cell receptor beta chains from one sample, sequenced in a study of cytomegalovirus exposure and HLA in healthy donors. Here immunoSEQ multiplex PCR was the method, and the copy in TCRdb shows in-frame clones only, minus some. The data contain fewer than 90,000 clones, about three quarters of them singletons. The sample comprised PBMCs. These receptors all come from a male donor in good health and CMV-seropositive. CDR3s include the opening cysteine and the closing phenylalanine or tryptophan.

V,CDR3
TRBV9,CASSPRHKPTEAFF
TRBV28,CASRTLIRGQYEQYF
TRBV28,CASRLYDRANEKLFF
TRBV21-1,CASSKVETSGCTYEQYF
TRBV9,CASSPLAGGPEDTQYF
TRBV6-5,CASSWLSSGNTIYF
TRBV9,CASSVHANLQETQYF
TRBV6-1,CASSENGGTEAFF
TRBV28,CASGRTAAGEKLFF
TRBV10-2,CASREGQGLPPQHF
TRBV6-5,CASSVQGAYGYTF
TRBV7-6,CASSSTRTGEQFF
TRBV6-4,CASSADPEVGELFF
TRBV5-6,CASSFLSAGYREQFF
TRBV28,CASSFPGQGAIYGYTF
TRBV7-8,CASSLRGGMSQETQYF
TRBV6-5,CASSWDRYQPQHF
TRBV27,CASSITSGAVEQYF
TRBV5-1,CASSLDGREYEQYF
TRBV27,CASSFRTNYEQYF
TRBV5-4,CASSSGTSGYNEQFF
TRBV27,CASSFIWRKETQYF
TRBV27,CASSLVALGNQPQHF
TRBV7-2,CASSLGRGLFSYNEQFF
TRBV2,CASSERLAGITDTQYF
TRBV28,CASSFRGTVTSALGTDTQYF
TRBV4-3,CASSQVPGGSYEQYF
TRBV6-1,CASSVTGVLIHEQFF
TRBV6-6,CASSHRTGGSGNTIYF
TRBV5-1,CASSLTSSGEQFF
TRBV29-1,CSAHREMNTEAFF
TRBV7-8,CASSLVRRELSYEQYF
TRBV6-4,CASSLAGGQDEQFF
TRBV28,CASSLQGALRNEKLFF
TRBV4-2,CASSPSSGGSTDTQYF
TRBV5-1,CASSATSGASTRVVNEQFF
TRBV6-4,CASTWTSGTSSYNEQFF
TRBV27,CASSLTREGNSPLHF
TRBV28,CATQRWGTGGSYEQYF